The 22 T cell receptor beta chains in this list originate from one sample, sequenced in a study of low-dose radiotherapy and immunotherapy resistance in tumors. TRAV- and TRBV-specific primers primed first-strand cDNA, covering alpha and beta chains. TCRs were put through approximately 21 PCR cycles of amplification with Phusion. A constant-region primer and the V-primer adapter served as the primer pair. TCRdb re-derived calls from the reads in MiXCR, one entry per CDR3 protein. This sample has under 110,000 distinct CDR3 sequences, with 20% found just once. The time point is: after trial treatment. The treatment here: LDRT plus nivolumab, ipilimumab, low-dose cyclophosphamide and aspirin (RACIN trial). Sequencing used PBMCs, obtained after low-dose radiotherapy plus immunotherapy. The origin of the receptors is a male donor with prostate cancer.

This sequence joins TRBV27 and TRBJ2-5; tentatively, D is TRBD1 (5 bases). Germline V gene sequence: CDR1 MNHEY, CDR2 SMNVEV (reference sequence). Trimming took 3 bases from V and 4 from J, leaving 12 bases between them. This CDR3 spans 14 amino acids. The CDR3 DNA reads as TGTGCCAGCAGTTTCTTTAGGGGTGGAGAGACCCAGTACTTC. Translating gives CASSFFRGGETQYF.

About this clonotype: The DNA is omitted, as the CDR3 cannot be located on it reliably, and the CDR3 follows TCRdb's listing. The chain couples TRBV19 to TRBJ2-2; the D call in the table, TRBD1, was not verified against the DNA. Germline loops: CDR1 LNHDA, CDR2 SQIVND (reference sequence). The CDR3 is 18 residues long, ends included. The CDR3 is CASGGTANTGELFFFFFF.

This clonotype appeared many times. This chain uses TRBV5-1 with TRBJ2-3; D is unresolved. From germline, CDR1 is SGHRS and CDR2 YFSETQ. Between the trimmed V and J ends, which lost 4 bases and 3 bases, there was a span of 3 bases. This CDR3 comprises 11 residues. This CDR3 is CASSITDTQYF. Here the CDR3 DNA reads TGCGCCAGCAGCATTACAGATACGCAGTATTTT.

This chain connects TRBV24-1 to TRBJ2-1; 9 nucleotides match TRBD1. V shed 4 bases and J 5 bases; nucleotides not matched to a gene: 8. The CDR3 spans 16 residues. Germline CDR1 and CDR2: KGHDR and SFDVKD. Written as DNA, the CDR3 is TGTGCCACCAGTGACGCCACAGGGGGCCTTGACAATGAGCAGTTCTTC. Translating gives CATSDATGGLDNEQFF.

This clonotype was counted ten times or more. The J gene is TRBJ1-5, the V gene TRBV5-1; D is ambiguous. Germline CDR1 SGHRS, CDR2 YFSETQ. Trimming stripped 9 bases from V and 4 bases from J, with 8 bases between. The CDR3 has 11 amino acids. The CDR3 reads CAKKQNQPQHF. The CDR3 DNA sequence: TGCGCCAAAAAGCAGAATCAGCCCCAGCATTTT.

This clonotype appeared a few times. A far larger clone lies a single base away; this is likely a read error. This rearrangement joins TRBV28 to TRBJ1-3, with D possibly being TRBD1 (5 bases). The germline V gene has CDR1 MDHEN and CDR2 SYDVKM. The CDR3 has 13 residues. Trimming left V 6 bases short and J 0 bases short, with 6 bases between. The CDR3 loop is CASRGTSGNTIYF. In nucleotides, the CDR3 is TGTGCCAGCAGAGGGACCTCTGGAAACACCATATATTTT.

In this sample, this clonotype turned up many times. J is TRBJ1-2 and V is TRBV14; D is unresolved. The germline V gene encodes CDR1 SGHDN and CDR2 FVKESK. Deletions cut 0 bases from V and 1 base from J, with 9 bases between. The CDR3 is 15 amino acids. CDR3 residues: CASSQDRNINYGYTF. CDR3 coding DNA: TGTGCCAGCAGCCAAGATCGGAATATTAACTATGGCTACACCTTC.

In this sample, this clonotype turned up many times. The rearrangement joins TRBV7-3 to TRBJ2-3, with TRBD2 as a possible D gene (5 bases). CDR1 SGHTA and CDR2 FQGTGA come from the germline V gene. This CDR3 has 16 residues. The V and J ends lost 5 bases and 0 bases respectively, with 15 bases between them. In DNA, the CDR3 is TGTGCCAGCAGCCCGGCTACTCTAGCTAGCACAGATACGCAGTATTTT. It encodes CASSPATLASTDTQYF.

This clonotype was seen repeatedly, ten times or more. The gene calls are TRBV11-1 and TRBJ2-5; no reliable D call. Germline lookup yields CDR1 SGHAT and CDR2 FQDESV (reference sequence). Trimming took 3 bases from V and 3 from J, leaving 14 bases between them. CDR3 length: 15 amino acids. The CDR3 DNA is TGTGCCAGCAGCTTTCATTCCTTCCCGGAAGAGACCCAGTACTTC. It translates to CASSFHSFPEETQYF.

For this clonotype: A read error may be the cause here, since a much bigger clone is one base away. V gene TRBV2 combines with J gene TRBJ2-2; 10 nucleotides line up with TRBD1. In germline, CDR1 is SNHLY, CDR2 FYNNEI. This CDR3 spans 16 amino acids. CDR3 sequence: CSSSKEGDRGTGELFF. The CDR3 DNA follows: TGTTCTAGCAGTAAAGAGGGGGACAGGGGAACCGGGGAGCTGTTTTTT.

This clonotype was counted many times. CDR3 amino acids: CASSLRGDSNQPQHF. CDR3 nucleotide sequence: TGTGCCAGCAGCTTACGAGGGGATAGCAATCAGCCCCAGCATTTT. The chain links TRBV7-6 to TRBJ1-5, with D possibly matching TRBD1 (5 bases). V lost 2 bases and J 0 bases, leaving 8 bases between the germline ends. This CDR3 contains 15 residues. Looked up from germline, CDR1 is SGHVS and CDR2 is FNYEAQ. Variable domain in full (rest from reference TRBV7-6 and TRBJ1-5): GAGVSQSPRYKVTKRGQDVALRCDPISGHVSLYWYRQALGQGPEFLTYFNYEAQQDKSGLPNDRFSAERPEGSISTLTIQRTEQRDSAMYRCASSLRGDSNQPQHFGDGTRLSIL.

This clonotype was observed many times. The CDR3 bases are TGTGCCAGCAGCTTACAAGAGACCCAGTACTTC. Translating it yields CASSLQETQYF. The rearrangement uses TRBV11-2 and TRBJ2-5, with no clear D. Trimming removed 2 bases at V and 2 bases at J, with 0 bases between. This CDR3 is 11 amino acids long. Germline-derived CDR1 and CDR2 are SGHAT and FQNNGV.

Many counts were recorded for this clonotype. The chain combines TRBV12-3 or TRBV12-4 with TRBJ2-4, with a weak D call TRBD1 (6 bases). V was trimmed by 6 bases and J by 3 bases, leaving 21 bases between them. The CDR3 spans 17 residues. CDR3 nucleotide sequence: TGTGCCAGCAGCACGCCGGGACACCGGCGTGGCAAAAACATTCAGTACTTC. Protein product: CASSTPGHRRGKNIQYF.

In this sample, this clonotype turned up many times. The CDR3 DNA sequence: TGTGCCAGCAGTTTTACGGGGGGGAATTCACCCCTCCACTTT. Amino acid sequence: CASSFTGGNSPLHF. The chain has TRBV27 and TRBJ1-6, with D tentatively TRBD1 (5 bases). V was cut by 3 bases and J by 7 bases, with 10 bases left in between. Germline CDR1 reads MNHEY; CDR2 reads SMNVEV (reference sequence). The CDR3 spans 14 residues.

This clonotype was picked up a small number of times. This sequence joins TRBV27 and TRBJ1-6; D gene unclear. The CDR3 covers 17 residues. V lost 6 bases and J lost 10, with 25 bases in between. Germline loops: CDR1 MNHEY, CDR2 SMNVEV (reference sequence). This chain's CDR3 is CASSGFLMAQGGSPLHF. The CDR3 region has the DNA TGTGCCAGCAGCGGGTTCCTGATGGCCCAAGGTGGGTCACCCCTCCACTTT.

At least ten counts were recorded for this clonotype. V gene TRBV11-1 combines with J gene TRBJ1-6, with a weak D call TRBD1 (5 bases). Germline CDR1 and CDR2: SGHAT and FQDESV (reference sequence). V gave up 6 bases and J gave up 3 bases, with 15 bases separating them. The CDR3 has 16 amino acids. The CDR3: CASRLGDGRYNSPLHF. The CDR3 bases are TGTGCCAGCAGGCTAGGGGACGGTCGCTATAATTCACCCCTCCACTTT.

V usage is TRBV5-4 and J usage is TRBJ2-7; D perhaps matches TRBD2 (6 bases). The germline CDR1 and CDR2 sequences are SGHNT and YYREEE (reference sequence). V was cut by 5 bases and J by 4 bases, with 13 bases left in between. This CDR3 is built from 13 residues. DNA of the CDR3: TGTGCCAGCAGAATCTCGGGAGTTTACGAGCAGTACTTC. This translates into CASRISGVYEQYF.

This clonotype was seen ten or more times. CDR3 sequence: CASSISLFGDEQFF. As DNA, the CDR3 is TGTGCCAGCAGCATAAGTTTGTTCGGGGATGAGCAGTTCTTC. The chain combines TRBV14 with TRBJ2-1; D is possibly TRBD2 (5 bases). V was trimmed by 5 bases and J by 8 bases, leaving 16 bases between them. The V gene's germline CDR1 is SGHDN and CDR2 FVKESK. The CDR3 extends over 14 amino acids.

This clonotype was detected ten times or more. This sequence joins TRBV19 and TRBJ2-7; 7 bases align to TRBD2. V gave up 3 bases and J gave up 2 bases; unmatched junction bases: 7. Germline V CDR1 and CDR2: LNHDA, SQIVND (reference sequence). The CDR3 totals 15 residues. The CDR3 nucleotides are TGTGCCAGTAGTATGGGGAGGGTTGGTCCCTACGAGCAGTACTTC. It encodes CASSMGRVGPYEQYF.

With regard to this clonotype: A read error is the likely source, as a far larger clone sits one nucleotide away. V usage is TRBV6-6 and J usage is TRBJ1-1, with TRBD1 matching over 8 bases. Trimming at V came to 7 bases and at J to 6 bases, leaving 13 bases not matched to a gene. Germline V gene data show CDR1 as MNHNY and CDR2 as SVGAGI (reference sequence). The CDR3 has 15 amino acids. The CDR3 coding sequence is TGTGCCAGCAACCCCGTTGGGACAGGAGGGTCTGAAGCTTTCTTT. Residues: CASNPVGTGGSEAFF.

The V and J genes are TRBV19 and TRBJ2-6; either TRBD1 or TRBD2 may fit D (5 bases each). V gave up 5 bases and J gave up 4 bases, with 12 bases separating them. The CDR3 spans 15 residues. Germline assignment: CDR1 LNHDA and CDR2 SQIVND (reference sequence). The DNA for the CDR3 is TGTGCCAGTAGTGGGACCGGTCAAGGGGCCAACGTCCTGACTTTC. This encodes CASSGTGQGANVLTF.

This clonotype was counted many times. One junction end disagrees with the germline gene, perhaps due to a read error. This chain connects TRBV19 to TRBJ2-7, with D unresolved. The CDR3 loop spans 13 amino acids. Germline assignment: CDR1 LNHDA and CDR2 SQIVND (reference sequence). CDR3 region: CASSWGSSYDQYF. Written as DNA, the CDR3 is TGTGCCAGTAGCTGGGGATCATCCTACGATCAGTACTTC. Supplemented by reference TRBV19 and TRBJ2-7, the full variable domain reads DGGITQSPKYLFRKEGQNVTLSCEQNLNHDAMYWYRQDPGQGLRLIYYSQIVNDFQKGDIAEGYSVSREKKESFPLTVTSAQKNPTAFYLCASSWGSSYDQYFGPGTRLTVT.